This TCR beta chain was observed in a study of OX40 agonist ivuxolimab in advanced cancers. Germline CDR1 SGHTA, CDR2 FQGTGA. Unmatched junction bases numbered 6, after V lost 5 bases and J lost 1 base. This CDR3 comprises 15 residues. Systemic immunosuppression or a history of autoimmune disease excluded patients. Whole-study results and caveats: Clonal expansion was among the lowest in partial responders at 0.1-3.0 mg/kg, especially CD8+. More expanded clones were found, on average, in CD8+ than in CD4+ T cells.

To note about this clone: The antigen remains unidentified.

Data came from immunoSEQ multiplex PCR; TCRdb stores just in-frame clones and leaves some out. The sample carries approximately 94,000 clones, around 84% recorded once. The specimen was CD4+ or CD8+ T cells sorted from blood, collected in a trial of the OX40 agonist ivuxolimab. The clonotype originates from an adult with an advanced solid tumor such as melanoma, head and neck, liver or kidney cancer. V gene TRBV7-3 combines with J gene TRBJ2-3; TRBD2 agrees at 7 bases. The CDR3 region is CASSPGRGGTDTQYF. The DNA for the CDR3 is TGTGCCAGCAGCCCTGGGAGGGGCGGCACAGATACGCAGTATTTT.